The entry that follows covers one T cell receptor beta chain sequence. Its matching antigen is unknown. Time point meaning: new active TB diagnosis, blood taken before or within 7 days of starting treatment. On average about 100,000 T cells per donor were immunosequenced. This sample was included in a study of T cells in tuberculosis. Study details: IGRA-negative adolescents, IGRA-positive adolescents with latent tuberculosis and adults with active tuberculosis formed this South African cohort. Within 7 days of starting treatment, or before, PBMC were stored. Study-wide findings and caveats: Active tuberculosis patients had shorter CDR3-alpha; the beta difference was nonsignificant.

The V and J ends lost 3 bases and 0 bases, in that order; junction bases with no gene match: 15. The germline V gene has CDR1 LGHNA and CDR2 YSLEER. The CDR3 is 20 amino acids. Produced via immunoSEQ multiplex PCR; TCRdb's table is partial and in-frame only. The data hold some 34,000 clones, with about 90% observed a single time. This TCR was sampled from an adult with tuberculosis. The V call is TRBV4-3, the J call TRBJ2-5, with 11 nucleotides matching TRBD2. Material: PBMCs, obtained at tuberculosis diagnosis. CDR3 region: CASSQGVDRVGLADQETQYF. CDR3 in DNA: TGCGCCAGCAGCCAGGGTGTGGACAGGGTGGGACTAGCGGACCAAGAGACCCAGTACTTC.